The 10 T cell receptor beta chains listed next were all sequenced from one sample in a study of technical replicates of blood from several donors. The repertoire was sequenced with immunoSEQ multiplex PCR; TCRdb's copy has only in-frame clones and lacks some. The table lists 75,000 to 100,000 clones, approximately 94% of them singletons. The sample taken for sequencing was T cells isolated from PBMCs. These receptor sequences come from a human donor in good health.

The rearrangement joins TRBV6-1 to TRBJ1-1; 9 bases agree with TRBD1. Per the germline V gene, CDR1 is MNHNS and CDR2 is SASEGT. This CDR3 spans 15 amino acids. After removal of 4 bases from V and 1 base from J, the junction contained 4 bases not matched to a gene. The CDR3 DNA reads TGTGCCAGCAGTGCCCAGACAGGGGGGAACACTGAAGCTTTCTTT. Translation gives CASSAQTGGNTEAFF.

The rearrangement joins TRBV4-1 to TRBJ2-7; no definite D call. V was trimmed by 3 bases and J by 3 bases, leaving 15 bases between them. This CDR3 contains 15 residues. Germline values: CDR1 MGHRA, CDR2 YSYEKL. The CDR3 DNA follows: TGCGCCAGCAGCCATCAGGAACATCCACTCTACGAGCAGTACTTC. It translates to CASSHQEHPLYEQYF.

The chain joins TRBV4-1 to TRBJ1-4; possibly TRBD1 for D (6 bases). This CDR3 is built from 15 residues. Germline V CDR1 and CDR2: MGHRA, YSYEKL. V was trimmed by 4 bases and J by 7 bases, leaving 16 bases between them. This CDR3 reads CASSRGRGALEKLFF. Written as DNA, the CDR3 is TGCGCCAGCAGCCGGGGGCGGGGGGCGCTTGAAAAACTGTTTTTT.

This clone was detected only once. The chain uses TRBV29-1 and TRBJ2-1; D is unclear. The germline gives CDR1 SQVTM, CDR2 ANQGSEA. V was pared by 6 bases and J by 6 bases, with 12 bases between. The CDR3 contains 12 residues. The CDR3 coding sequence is TGCAGCGTAGCGCCCGAAATCAATGAGCAGTTCTTC. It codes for CSVAPEINEQFF.

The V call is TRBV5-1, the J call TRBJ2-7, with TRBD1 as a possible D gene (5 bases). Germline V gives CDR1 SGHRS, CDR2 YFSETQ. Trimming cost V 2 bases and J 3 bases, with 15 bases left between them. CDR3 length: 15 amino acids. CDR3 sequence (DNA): TGCGCCAGCAGCTTTTTTCAGGGTCCTTACTACGAGCAGTACTTC. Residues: CASSFFQGPYYEQYF.

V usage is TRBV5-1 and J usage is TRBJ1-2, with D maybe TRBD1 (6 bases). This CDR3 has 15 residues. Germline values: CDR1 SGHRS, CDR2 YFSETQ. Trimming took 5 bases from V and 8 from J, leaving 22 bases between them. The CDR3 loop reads CASSITGLGFGGYTF. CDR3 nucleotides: TGCGCCAGCAGTATAACAGGGCTGGGATTCGGGGGCTACACCTTC.

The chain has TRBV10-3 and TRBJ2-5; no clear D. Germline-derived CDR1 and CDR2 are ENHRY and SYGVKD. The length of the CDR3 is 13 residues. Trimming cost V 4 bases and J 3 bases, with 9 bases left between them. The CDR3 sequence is CAISGAGKETQYF. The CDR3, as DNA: TGTGCCATCAGTGGGGCAGGTAAAGAGACCCAGTACTTC.

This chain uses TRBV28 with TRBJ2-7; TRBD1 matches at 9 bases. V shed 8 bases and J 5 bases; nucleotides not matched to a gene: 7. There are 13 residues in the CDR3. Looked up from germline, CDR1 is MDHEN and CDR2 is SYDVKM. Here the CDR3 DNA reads TGTGCCAGCCAGAACAGGGGGCACGACGAGCAGTACTTC. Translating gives CASQNRGHDEQYF.

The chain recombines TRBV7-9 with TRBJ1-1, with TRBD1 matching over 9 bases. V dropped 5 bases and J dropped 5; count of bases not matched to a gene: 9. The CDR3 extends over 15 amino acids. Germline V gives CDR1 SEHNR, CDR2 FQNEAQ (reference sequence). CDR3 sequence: CASSSWTGVRTEAFF. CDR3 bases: TGTGCCAGCAGCAGTTGGACAGGGGTGAGGACTGAAGCTTTCTTT.

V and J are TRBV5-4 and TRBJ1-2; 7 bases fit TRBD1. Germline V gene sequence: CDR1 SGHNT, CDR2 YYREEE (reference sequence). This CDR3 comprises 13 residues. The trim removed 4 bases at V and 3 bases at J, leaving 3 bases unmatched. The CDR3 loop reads CASSPDRDYGYTF. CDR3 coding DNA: TGTGCCAGCAGCCCCGACAGGGACTATGGCTACACCTTC.